Shown below are 32 T cell receptor beta chains from a single sample sequenced in a study of long-term antiretroviral therapy in people with HIV. Sequencing relied on immunoSEQ assay v3.0, run at survey level. Sequencing was performed with immunoSEQ multiplex PCR; in TCRdb, only in-frame clones are kept and a portion is missing. The sample holds over 25,000 clones, roughly 80% seen once. The sequences come from unsorted PBMCs, collected 3 years after starting antiretroviral therapy. The receptors originated from a man aged 35-49 years with HIV.

Concerning this clone itself: A read error may produce the germline difference seen at one junction end. The gene calls are TRBV6-1 and TRBJ2-2; the D call may be TRBD1 or TRBD2 (5 bases each). The germline CDR1 and CDR2 sequences are MNHNS and SASEGT. The CDR3 has 13 amino acids. The CDR3 DNA follows: TGTACCAGCCGGGACGGGAACACCGGGGAGCTGTTTTTT. Protein: CTSRDGNTGELFF.

The CDR3 is CATSRLPTEAFF. DNA for the CDR3: TGTGCCACCAGCAGACTACCCACTGAAGCTTTCTTT. The rearrangement joins TRBV15 to TRBJ1-1; D call uncertain. CDR1 LNHNV and CDR2 YYDKDF come from the germline V gene (reference sequence). The ends were cut back, 2 bases at V and 4 bases at J, with 5 bases in the middle. This CDR3 spans 12 amino acids.

CDR3 sequence (DNA): TGTGCCAGCAGCCTCACGGGTAACGAGCAGTACTTC. Encoded protein: CASSLTGNEQYF. The chain is built from TRBV5-6 and TRBJ2-7; D remains unclear. The CDR3 is 12 amino acids. Deletions cut 4 bases from V and 5 bases from J, with 10 bases between. Germline lookup yields CDR1 SGHDT and CDR2 YYEEEE.

The CDR3 DNA sequence: TGTGCCAGCAGCTTCATTGGGCACGCGGAGGAAAAACTGTTTTTT. Protein sequence: CASSFIGHAEEKLFF. The chain is built from TRBV7-2 and TRBJ1-4; D uncertain. The germline V gene encodes CDR1 SGHTA and CDR2 FQGNSA. Trimming took 3 bases from V and 8 from J, leaving 16 bases between them. CDR3 length equals 15 residues.

The chain couples TRBV5-1 to TRBJ1-6; TRBD1 is a possible D gene (5 bases). The V gene lost 4 bases and the J gene lost 4 bases, with 15 bases spanning the gap. The CDR3 has 16 residues. The germline gives CDR1 SGHRS, CDR2 YFSETQ. CDR3 sequence: CASSLGPTGYNSPLHF. For the CDR3, the DNA is TGCGCCAGCAGCCTTGGCCCAACAGGATATAATTCACCCCTCCACTTT.

The chain recombines TRBV4-2 with TRBJ1-1; D gene uncertain. This CDR3 is 12 amino acids long. Germline lookup yields CDR1 LGHNA and CDR2 YNFKEQ. Deletions cut 4 bases from V and 3 bases from J, with 6 bases between. The DNA of the CDR3 is TGTGCCAGCAGCCCAGATGACACTGAAGCTTTCTTT. Translating it yields CASSPDDTEAFF.

This chain connects TRBV4-1 to TRBJ2-2, with 10 bases fitting TRBD2. This CDR3 is 16 amino acids long. After removal of 0 bases from V and 6 bases from J, the junction contained 4 bases not matched to a gene. Germline CDR1 is MGHRA and CDR2 is YSYEKL. The CDR3 nucleotides read TGCGCCAGCAGCCAAGACAGCGGGGGGGCCTCCGGGGAGCTGTTTTTT. This encodes CASSQDSGGASGELFF.

The J gene is TRBJ2-5, the V gene TRBV29-1; 10 bases match TRBD1. The trim removed 7 bases at V and 6 bases at J, leaving 2 bases unmatched. Germline values: CDR1 SQVTM, CDR2 ANQGSEA. The CDR3 length is 11 residues. The CDR3 region is CSEGQGQTQYF. The DNA for the CDR3 is TGCAGCGAGGGACAGGGGCAGACCCAGTACTTC.

CDR3 DNA: TGTGCCAGCAGTTATGGGGGCAGGGAGGATGAAAAACTGTTTTTT. This codes for CASSYGGREDEKLFF. The chain has TRBV6-5 and TRBJ1-4; possibly TRBD1 for D (6 bases). Looked up from germline, CDR1 is MNHEY and CDR2 is SVGAGI. This CDR3 has 15 residues. Trimming removed 3 bases at V and 6 bases at J, with 14 bases between.

The chain combines TRBV4-3 with TRBJ1-1, with 7 bases aligning to TRBD1. After removal of 4 bases from V and 8 bases from J, the junction contained 7 bases not matched to a gene. The CDR3 covers 13 residues. Per the germline V gene, CDR1 is LGHNA and CDR2 is YSLEER. The CDR3 region is CASSPGQGVEAFF. The CDR3 coding sequence is TGCGCCAGCAGCCCGGGGCAGGGGGTGGAAGCTTTCTTT.

The rearrangement links TRBV7-9 to TRBJ2-6; 9 bases agree with TRBD1. Trimming took 9 bases from V and 3 from J; bases not matched to a gene: 9. This CDR3 comprises 16 residues. CDR1 SEHNR and CDR2 FQNEAQ come from the germline V gene (reference sequence). The CDR3 coding sequence is TGTGCCAGTACAGGGGGCCCTGGTATTGGGGCCAACGTCCTGACTTTC. Protein: CASTGGPGIGANVLTF.

The V call is TRBV28, the J call TRBJ2-3, with 8 bases matching TRBD1. With 10 bases clipped from V and 5 bases from J, the junction kept 8 bases outside the gene matches. The germline V gene has CDR1 MDHEN and CDR2 SYDVKM. The CDR3 contains 13 residues. CDR3 DNA sequence: TGTGCCACTCGGCAGGGGGCGCGAGATACGCAGTATTTT. Residues: CATRQGARDTQYF.

CDR3: CASSGPGPHLYEQYF. The CDR3 DNA reads as TGTGCCAGCAGCGGCCCGGGACCGCATCTCTACGAGCAGTACTTC. V usage is TRBV11-1 and J usage is TRBJ2-7; D is tentatively TRBD1 or TRBD2 (5 bases each). This CDR3 comprises 15 residues. The V end lost 5 bases, the J end lost 3 bases, and 17 bases lay between the germline ends. Germline V gene data show CDR1 as SGHAT and CDR2 as FQDESV (reference sequence).

The chain is built from TRBV5-1 and TRBJ1-4; tentative D call: TRBD1 (6 bases). The germline V gene has CDR1 SGHRS and CDR2 YFSETQ. Trimming cost V 4 bases and J 8 bases, with 21 bases left between them. CDR3 size: 16 residues. CDR3 in DNA: TGCGCCAGCAGCATTGCGGGACAAAGGAGGGACGAAAAACTGTTTTTT. It specifies CASSIAGQRRDEKLFF.

This rearrangement joins TRBV5-4 to TRBJ2-2; D perhaps matches TRBD1 (6 bases). CDR1 and CDR2 (germline): SGHNT, YYREEE (reference sequence). The CDR3 runs to 14 residues. Trimming cost V 3 bases and J 9 bases, with 15 bases left between them. CDR3 residues: CASSSRDTHRELFF. Written as DNA, the CDR3 is TGTGCCAGCAGCTCCCGGGACACCCACAGGGAGCTGTTTTTT.

The gene calls are TRBV10-3 and TRBJ2-1; no firm D call. Trimming left V 2 bases short and J 5 bases short, with 4 bases between. The CDR3 contains 12 residues. In germline, CDR1 is ENHRY, CDR2 SYGVKD. The CDR3 reads CAISEGDNEQFF. The CDR3 DNA sequence: TGTGCCATCAGTGAGGGAGACAATGAGCAGTTCTTC.

As to this clone: One end of the junction is discordant with germline, which a read error may explain. V gene TRBV28 combines with J gene TRBJ2-1; the D call may be TRBD1 or TRBD2 (5 bases each). CDR3 size: 15 residues. Looked up from germline, CDR1 is MDHEN and CDR2 is SYDVKM. This CDR3 is CASSTRPEAGSMCIF. DNA of the CDR3: TGTGCCAGCAGTACCCGGCCTGAGGCAGGGAGCATGTGTATCTTC.

The rearrangement uses TRBV10-3 and TRBJ1-1; no clear D gene. Germline lookup yields CDR1 ENHRY and CDR2 SYGVKD. This CDR3 contains 13 residues. Trimming took 3 bases from V and 3 from J, leaving 8 bases between them. The CDR3 nucleotides are TGTGCCATCAGTGAAAAACTTTACACTGAAGCTTTCTTT. As protein: CAISEKLYTEAFF.

The chain is built from TRBV5-6 and TRBJ2-7; no clear D. Germline V CDR1 and CDR2: SGHDT, YYEEEE. V gave up 0 bases and J gave up 5 bases, with 15 bases separating them. The CDR3 extends over 15 amino acids. Here the CDR3 reads CASSLALAISDEQYF. CDR3 in DNA: TGTGCCAGCAGCTTGGCCTTAGCTATCAGCGACGAGCAGTACTTC.

The genes are TRBV7-3 and TRBJ2-3; 8 bases are a match to TRBD2. The CDR3 extends over 16 amino acids. V gave up 5 bases and J gave up 0 bases; unmatched junction bases: 7. The germline V gene encodes CDR1 SGHTA and CDR2 FQGTGA. This CDR3 reads CASSAHSGMSTDTQYF. The CDR3 bases are TGTGCCAGCAGCGCTCATAGCGGGATGAGCACAGATACGCAGTATTTT.

The count of this clone is one. This chain links TRBV5-1 with TRBJ2-5, with a possible D match to TRBD1 (6 bases). The CDR3 runs to 14 residues. V was clipped by 4 bases and J by 3 bases, with 13 bases between them. Germline V gene sequence: CDR1 SGHRS, CDR2 YFSETQ. CDR3 bases: TGCGCCAGCAGCCTCAGGGGTGGGGAAGAGACCCAGTACTTC. The encoded protein is CASSLRGGEETQYF.

Only a few counts were recorded for this clone. The V call is TRBV7-3, the J call TRBJ2-7, with D perhaps TRBD1 (5 bases). Germline V gives CDR1 SGHTA, CDR2 FQGTGA. With 9 bases removed from V and 12 bases from J, the gap between germline ends came to 18 bases. The length of the CDR3 is 11 residues. This chain's CDR3 is CASEQGSISYF. The CDR3 region has the DNA TGTGCCAGTGAGCAGGGTAGTATTTCGTACTTC.

This chain uses TRBV7-8 with TRBJ1-2, with 8 positions matching TRBD1. CDR1 is SGHVS and CDR2 is FQNEAQ in the germline V gene. This CDR3 contains 14 residues. V lost 1 base and J lost 5; bases outside the gene matches: 3. CDR3 sequence: CASSLVGQDYGYTF. The CDR3, as DNA: TGTGCCAGCAGCTTAGTGGGACAGGATTATGGCTACACCTTC.

The chain is built from TRBV7-9 and TRBJ2-5, with 7 bases identical to TRBD1. This CDR3 has 13 amino acids. Germline-derived CDR1 and CDR2 are SEHNR and FQNEAQ (reference sequence). V lost 5 bases to trimming and J lost 5 bases; unmatched junction nucleotides: 5. DNA for the CDR3: TGTGCCAGCAGCCCAGGGGGTCGCGAGACCCAGTACTTC. Its translation: CASSPGGRETQYF.

The chain carries TRBV28 and TRBJ2-1; D is perhaps TRBD1 (6 bases). CDR1 and CDR2 (germline): MDHEN, SYDVKM. V was cut by 5 bases and J by 4 bases, with 15 bases left in between. The CDR3 contains 15 residues. As DNA, the CDR3 is TGTGCCAGCAGTAACCGGGACATGATTTACAATGAGCAGTTCTTC. It translates to CASSNRDMIYNEQFF.

In DNA form, the CDR3 reads TGTGCCAGCAGCTTAGCCCAGAACACTGAAGCTTTCTTT. It is translated as CASSLAQNTEAFF. This sequence joins TRBV11-2 and TRBJ1-1; no definite D call. CDR3 size: 13 residues. Deletions cut 1 base from V and 1 base from J, with 4 bases between. Germline values: CDR1 SGHAT, CDR2 FQNNGV.

The CDR3 DNA reads as TGTGCCAGCAGCCCCCGCTCGGAGGGACGGAGCTATAGGGATACGCAGTATTTT. Translation: CASSPRSEGRSYRDTQYF. The chain recombines TRBV9 with TRBJ2-3; D possibly corresponds to TRBD2 (6 bases). V dropped 4 bases and J dropped 6 bases, with 27 bases sitting between them. The CDR3 is 18 residues long. CDR1 and CDR2 (germline): SGDLS, YYNGEE.

The chain combines TRBV7-2 with TRBJ2-3; TRBD2 might be the D (7 bases). V lost 8 bases and J lost 1, with 10 bases in between. Per the germline V gene, CDR1 is SGHTA and CDR2 is FQGNSA. This CDR3 is 13 amino acids long. The CDR3 coding sequence is TGTGCCAGCGACGGGGGGCGCACAGATACGCAGTATTTT. It translates to CASDGGRTDTQYF.

This chain uses TRBV5-6 with TRBJ2-5; D is ambiguous. This CDR3 contains 13 residues. Germline V gene data show CDR1 as SGHDT and CDR2 as YYEEEE. Trimming cost V 0 bases and J 2 bases, with 5 bases left between them. The CDR3 spells CASSLVLQETQYF. CDR3 sequence (DNA): TGTGCCAGCAGCTTGGTTCTGCAAGAGACCCAGTACTTC.

The chain employs TRBV5-1 and TRBJ2-2, with D perhaps given as TRBD1 or TRBD2 (7 bases each). V lost 5 bases, J lost 5 bases, and 13 bases lay in between. This CDR3 has 14 amino acids. Per the germline V gene, CDR1 is SGHRS and CDR2 is YFSETQ. Here the CDR3 DNA reads TGCGCCAGCAGGGGAGGGGGCTTTACCGGGGAGCTGTTTTTT. It yields the protein CASRGGGFTGELFF.

This clone was counted once. J is TRBJ2-1 and V is TRBV28; 10 nucleotides align to TRBD2. Trimming removed 5 bases from V and 9 bases from J; junction bases left unmatched: 4. CDR3 size: 13 residues. CDR1 MDHEN and CDR2 SYDVKM come from the germline V gene. The CDR3 loop reads CASSPIAGGEQFF. The DNA for the CDR3 is TGTGCCAGCAGTCCCATAGCGGGGGGTGAGCAGTTCTTC.

This chain uses TRBV10-3 with TRBJ2-3, with D perhaps being TRBD1 or TRBD2 (6 bases each). The germline CDR1 and CDR2 sequences are ENHRY and SYGVKD. Trimming removed 9 bases at V and 2 bases at J, with 15 bases between. The CDR3 consists of 14 residues. CDR3 protein: CAMTRGPNTDTQYF. CDR3 sequence (DNA): TGTGCCATGACTCGGGGGCCCAACACAGATACGCAGTATTTT.